Following are 18 T cell receptor beta chains from one sample sequenced in a study of vaccination and CD4 T cells after COVID-19. The treatment is: roughly ten-day PBMC culture with coronavirus spike peptide pools or control peptides (ViraFEST assay). The antigens these receptors bind are not known. The Oncomine TCR Beta short-read assay was what sequenced the DNA obtained from cultured CD4+ T cells. TCRdb recomputed calls from the PCR reads with MiXCR, one row per CDR3 protein. The sample has 15,000 to 20,000 distinct CDR3 sequences, 35% to 50% seen once. Here the sequenced sample was CD4+ T cells from blood, cultured in vitro, taken after SARS-CoV-2 vaccination. The source is a human donor who had recovered from COVID-19.

The V gene is TRBV2, the J gene TRBJ2-3, with a tentative D call TRBD2 (6 bases). The CDR3 runs 14 residues. V was clipped by 6 bases and J by 2 bases, with 12 bases between them. Germline V gene data show CDR1 as SNHLY and CDR2 as FYNNEI. CDR3 amino acids: CASRGGVNTDTQYF. The CDR3 DNA follows: TGTGCCAGCAGAGGAGGGGTAAACACAGATACGCAGTATTTT.

This clonotype was found once. This rearrangement joins TRBV12-3 or TRBV12-4 to TRBJ1-6; no firm D call. V was pared by 3 bases and J by 5 bases, with 11 bases between. This CDR3 has 15 amino acids. In DNA form, the CDR3 reads TGTGCCAGCAGTTTTGAAGGGCTTGATAATTCACCCCTCCACTTT. This sequence encodes CASSFEGLDNSPLHF.

CDR3 bases: TGTGCCAGCAGCCTGGACTCCTCCTACGAGCAGTACTTC. It codes for CASSLDSSYEQYF. The J gene is TRBJ2-7, the V gene TRBV12-3 or TRBV12-4, with TRBD2 as a possible D gene (5 bases). CDR3 length equals 13 residues. Trimming removed 6 bases from V and 0 bases from J, with 9 bases in between.

This clonotype was seen more than once but under ten times. The chain is built from TRBV7-2 and TRBJ2-1, with TRBD2 matching over 12 bases. The germline V gene encodes CDR1 SGHTA and CDR2 FQGNSA. With V trimmed by 5 bases and J by 9 bases, 14 bases remained unmatched. There are 17 residues in the CDR3. The CDR3 nucleotides read TGTGCCAGCAGCCCTCGACCGCCCACTAGCGGGGGGTCTGAGCAGTTCTTC. As protein: CASSPRPPTSGGSEQFF.

V gene TRBV5-1 combines with J gene TRBJ2-2; D is possibly TRBD1 (6 bases). Trimming removed 2 bases from V and 1 base from J, with 6 bases in between. This CDR3 region has 14 residues. Germline V lookup: CDR1 SGHRS, CDR2 YFSETQ. The CDR3 here is CASSFRGNTGELFF. The DNA for the CDR3 is TGCGCCAGCAGCTTCAGGGGGAACACCGGGGAGCTGTTTTTT.

V and J are TRBV10-3 and TRBJ2-1; 10 nucleotides line up with TRBD2. Germline CDR1 and CDR2: ENHRY and SYGVKD. Losses at the gene ends were 5 bases for V and 8 bases for J; bases not matched to a gene: 6. The CDR3 length is 14 residues. CDR3 loop: CAISPSGGFDEQFF. The CDR3 nucleotides read TGTGCCATCAGTCCTAGCGGGGGTTTCGATGAGCAGTTCTTC.

This clonotype was counted between two and nine times. The J gene is TRBJ1-2, the V gene TRBV11-1; D perhaps matches TRBD1 (5 bases). The germline gives CDR1 SGHAT, CDR2 FQDESV (reference sequence). This CDR3 is built from 13 residues. Trimming took off 4 bases at V and 5 bases at J, with 11 bases between the two ends. The CDR3 DNA sequence: TGTGCCAGCAGCTCAGGGTTACAGTATGGCTACACCTTC. Its translation: CASSSGLQYGYTF.

This clonotype was picked up a small number of times. The rearrangement links TRBV12-3 or TRBV12-4 to TRBJ1-5; no definite D call. The V end lost 2 bases, the J end lost 6 bases, and 8 bases lay between the germline ends. The CDR3 has 13 amino acids. CDR3 protein: CASSLSGSQPQHF. CDR3 DNA: TGTGCCAGCAGTTTATCAGGCAGTCAGCCCCAGCATTTT.

The chain employs TRBV7-2 and TRBJ1-2, with a tentative D call TRBD1 (6 bases). This CDR3 region has 15 residues. CDR1 is SGHTA, CDR2 FQGNSA, per germline. With 5 bases removed from V and 8 bases from J, the gap between germline ends came to 21 bases. CDR3 loop: CASSPGPGVKWGYTF. CDR3 nucleotides: TGTGCCAGCAGCCCAGGTCCAGGGGTTAAGTGGGGCTACACCTTC.

This clonotype was detected only a few times. V and J are TRBV6-2 or TRBV6-3 and TRBJ2-1; D uncertain. V lost 8 bases, J lost 8 bases, and 19 bases lay in between. Germline V CDR1 and CDR2: MNHEY, SVGEGT. The CDR3 covers 14 residues. The CDR3: CASSHPAGWDEQFF. The DNA of the CDR3 is TGTGCCAGCTCCCACCCCGCAGGATGGGATGAGCAGTTCTTC.

The chain joins TRBV28 to TRBJ2-1; 8 positions agree with TRBD2. Looked up from germline, CDR1 is MDHEN and CDR2 is SYDVKM. V was pared by 5 bases and J by 0 bases, with 6 bases of the junction left unmatched. This CDR3 contains 16 residues. CDR3 bases: TGTGCCAGCAGTAAAATAGCGGGAACCTCCTACAATGAGCAGTTCTTC. Translation gives CASSKIAGTSYNEQFF.

V and J are TRBV20-1 and TRBJ2-1; D remains ambiguous. Trimming removed 6 bases from V and 7 bases from J, with 19 bases in between. The V gene's germline CDR1 is DFQATT and CDR2 SNEGSKA (reference sequence). The CDR3 runs to 14 residues. The CDR3, as DNA: TGCAGTGCCGGTGGGCGGATAGATAGGAATGAGCAGTTCTTC. Translating it yields CSAGGRIDRNEQFF.

V gene TRBV20-1 combines with J gene TRBJ1-1, with D hard to call. Germline CDR1 is DFQATT and CDR2 is SNEGSKA (reference sequence). Trimming took 6 bases from V and 1 from J, leaving 9 bases between them. The CDR3 runs 12 residues. The CDR3 region is CSARRSNTEAFF. In DNA form, the CDR3 reads TGCAGTGCCAGGCGTTCGAACACTGAAGCTTTCTTT.

This clonotype was seen a few times. The chain employs TRBV20-1 and TRBJ2-7; D remains ambiguous. Between the trimmed V and J ends, which lost 3 bases and 4 bases, there was a span of 7 bases. Germline V gene lookup returns CDR1 DFQATT and CDR2 SNEGSKA (reference sequence). This CDR3 is 11 amino acids long. The CDR3 region has the DNA TGCAGTGCTAGGTTCAAGTACGAGCAGTACTTC. This sequence encodes CSARFKYEQYF.

The V call is TRBV27, the J call TRBJ1-5; D uncertain. The CDR3 is made up of 15 amino acids. The ends were cut back, 3 bases at V and 2 bases at J, with 11 bases in the middle. The germline V gene has CDR1 MNHEY and CDR2 SMNVEV (reference sequence). CDR3 nucleotide sequence: TGTGCCAGCAGTTTCGGGCCAACTGGCAATCAGCCCCAGCATTTT. It is translated as CASSFGPTGNQPQHF.

This clonotype was seen only a few times. The chain recombines TRBV6-4 with TRBJ2-2; D uncertain. The CDR3 covers 14 residues. V lost 2 bases, J lost 5 bases, and 9 bases lay in between. CDR1 MRHNA and CDR2 SNTAGT come from the germline V gene. CDR3 protein: CASSDMAATGELFF. CDR3 nucleotide sequence: TGTGCCAGCAGTGACATGGCGGCAACCGGGGAGCTGTTTTTT.

The chain has TRBV12-3 or TRBV12-4 and TRBJ2-1, with D possibly matching TRBD2 (5 bases). V lost 7 bases and J 5 bases, leaving 18 bases between the germline ends. The CDR3 length is 15 residues. CDR3 coding DNA: TGTGCCAGCACCCGGCAGAGTAGCGCCGACAATGAGCAGTTCTTC. Translating gives CASTRQSSADNEQFF.

This clonotype was seen more than once but under ten times. The rearrangement links TRBV7-2 to TRBJ1-5; maybe TRBD1 (5 bases). The ends were cut back, 9 bases at V and 5 bases at J, with 17 bases in the middle. Germline V lookup: CDR1 SGHTA, CDR2 FQGNSA. The CDR3 consists of 14 residues. CDR3 DNA: TGTGCCAGTGCAGTCAGCAGGGTAGATCAGCCCCAGCATTTT. Translating gives CASAVSRVDQPQHF.